This TCR beta chain emerged from a study of T cell responses to AZD1222 COVID-19 vaccine. Comments on this clone: Its antigen is unknown.

Whole-study findings and limits: Donor demographics were predominantly white British with a female majority; clonal diversity may be underestimated.

The CDR3 length is 17 residues. Germline loops: CDR1 SGDLS, CDR2 YYNGEE. V was clipped by 1 base and J by 2 bases, with 18 bases between them. Sequencing used immunoSEQ multiplex PCR; TCRdb keeps in-frame clones, though not all of them. The table includes about 110,000 clones, approximately 85% detected once. This clonotype originated in an adult in good health. Here the sequenced sample was peripheral blood, taken on day 0 of AZD1222 vaccination. The V gene is TRBV9, the J gene TRBJ1-2; maybe TRBD1 (5 bases). The CDR3 here is CASSVTPAGLGNYGYTF. DNA for the CDR3: TGTGCCAGCAGCGTAACTCCCGCAGGGTTGGGCAACTATGGCTACACCTTC.